This TCR beta chain was retrieved from a study of beta chain features in type 1 diabetes. Study findings and constraints: Reduced insertions and increased deletions marked VDJ junctions in type 1 diabetes patients. In patients and controls equally, PCR might favor templates that are shorter.

As every portion of the isolated RNA was reverse transcribed, the sequencing read expressed TCRB transcripts. Method: immunoSEQ multiplex PCR; TCRdb's copy keeps in-frame clones and lacks some. This table has roughly 610,000 clones, around a sixth appearing once. Via CD45RO/CCR7/CD25/CD127/CD95/CD27, cells of the CD4+ naive, central memory, regulatory and stem cell-like memory subsets were sorted. Sorted populations all had greater than 98% purity. This clone was seen more than once but under ten times. Antigen: not known. This CDR3 comprises 15 residues. Trimming took off 5 bases at V and 7 bases at J, with 20 bases between the two ends. Germline CDR1 reads MNHEY; CDR2 reads SMNVEV (reference sequence).

The sample was naive CD4+ T cells from blood. The receptor was isolated from a man between 18 and 29 years old in good health. The V and J genes are TRBV27 and TRBJ1-1, with TRBD1 as a possible D gene (5 bases). DNA of the CDR3: TGTGCCAGCAGTCGTCGAAGACTCGGGACGGTTGAAGCTTTCTTT. It is translated as CASSRRRLGTVEAFF.